Following are 29 T cell receptor beta chains from one sample sequenced in a study of cytomegalovirus exposure and HLA in healthy donors. Amplification used 60 Vbeta primers and 13 Jbeta primers. This table comes from immunoSEQ multiplex PCR, and its TCRdb copy is limited to in-frame clones, with some not included. The sample contains 35,000 to 50,000 clones, 64% of which appear only once. Sequenced sample: PBMCs. All receptors derive from a human donor in good health.

V gene TRBV28 combines with J gene TRBJ1-2; tentatively, D is TRBD1 (5 bases). This CDR3 contains 13 residues. Germline V gene sequence: CDR1 MDHEN, CDR2 SYDVKM. V was shortened by 7 bases and J by 3 bases, with 12 bases between the two germline ends. The CDR3 is CASTGPLDYGYTF. The CDR3 nucleotides read TGTGCCAGCACAGGGCCCCTTGACTATGGCTACACCTTC.

This chain connects TRBV4-2 to TRBJ1-2, with TRBD1 identical over 7 bases. Trimming took 0 bases from V and 7 from J; bases not matched to a gene: 8. The CDR3 is 15 amino acids. Germline V gene data show CDR1 as LGHNA and CDR2 as YNFKEQ. The CDR3 region is CASSQDRGPWGGYTF. The CDR3, as DNA: TGTGCCAGCAGCCAAGATAGGGGGCCGTGGGGTGGCTACACCTTC.

Only one count was recorded for this clone. DNA of the CDR3: TGTGCCATCAGTGCCGGGACTAGCGGGGGGGCCTGGGGCACAGATACGCAGTATTTT. As protein: CAISAGTSGGAWGTDTQYF. The chain is built from TRBV10-3 and TRBJ2-3, with TRBD2 matching over 16 bases. Germline V CDR1 and CDR2: ENHRY, SYGVKD. The V segment lost 4 bases and the J segment 1 base; nucleotides outside the gene matches: 8. The CDR3 loop spans 19 amino acids.

V usage is TRBV11-2 and J usage is TRBJ1-4, with TRBD1 as a possible D gene (6 bases). Trimming left V 6 bases short and J 4 bases short, with 9 bases between. Germline-derived CDR1 and CDR2 are SGHAT and FQNNGV. The CDR3 has 13 residues. The CDR3 region has the DNA TGTGCCAGCAGGATACAGGGTAATGAAAAACTGTTTTTT. It is translated as CASRIQGNEKLFF.

The chain is built from TRBV6-5 and TRBJ1-2, with D perhaps matching TRBD1 (5 bases). The CDR3 runs to 15 residues. CDR1 MNHEY and CDR2 SVGAGI come from the germline V gene. Trimming left V 0 bases short and J 4 bases short, with 12 bases between. In DNA form, the CDR3 reads TGTGCCAGCAGTTACTCATCTCGGGGGATCTATGGCTACACCTTC. Translated, it gives CASSYSSRGIYGYTF.

CDR3 nucleotide sequence: TGTGCCAGCTCACTTGCGTCGCAATCTAACACTGAAGCTTTCTTT. Residues: CASSLASQSNTEAFF. This chain links TRBV18 with TRBJ1-1; unclear D gene. Germline values: CDR1 KGHSH, CDR2 LQKENI. The length of the CDR3 is 15 residues. The V end lost 4 bases, the J end lost 2 bases, and 14 bases lay between the germline ends.

The J gene is TRBJ1-1, the V gene TRBV14, with TRBD1 matching 9 bases. CDR3 length equals 14 residues. CDR1 and CDR2 (germline): SGHDN, FVKESK. The junction had 8 bases not matched to a gene; V was cut back by 3 bases and J by 9 bases. The CDR3 DNA reads as TGTGCCAGCAGCCAGGACCGGGACAGGGTCCAAGCTTTCTTT. Protein: CASSQDRDRVQAFF. Based on the CDR3 plus reference TRBV14 and TRBJ1-1, the full variable domain is EAGVTQFPSHSVIEKGQTVTLRCDPISGHDNLYWYRRVMGKEIKFLLHFVKESKQDESGMPNNRFLAERTGGTYSTLKVQPAELEDSGVYFCASSQDRDRVQAFFGQGTRLTVV.

The V call is TRBV7-2, the J call TRBJ2-5; 13 bases match TRBD2. Germline lookup yields CDR1 SGHTA and CDR2 FQGNSA. The CDR3 sequence is 16 residues long. V shed 4 bases, J shed 5 bases, and the junction held 7 bases outside the gene matches. CDR3 in DNA: TGTGCCAGCAGCTCGGGACTAGCGGGGCTCCAGGAGACCCAGTACTTC. Its protein product is CASSSGLAGLQETQYF.

This chain connects TRBV12-5 to TRBJ1-4; TRBD1 matches 7 bases. This CDR3 contains 14 residues. V shed 3 bases and J 7 bases; nucleotides not matched to a gene: 5. Germline CDR1 reads LGHNT; CDR2 reads FRNRAP. CDR3 loop: CASGLSGGGEKLFF. The DNA of the CDR3 is TGTGCTAGTGGTTTATCAGGGGGAGGTGAAAAACTGTTTTTT.

CDR3 DNA: TGTGCCTGGGCCGACAGGAGCTCCTACGAGCAGTACTTC. Encoded protein: CAWADRSSYEQYF. The chain combines TRBV30 with TRBJ2-7; TRBD1 is a possible D gene (6 bases). This CDR3 is built from 13 residues. Germline CDR1 GTSNPN, CDR2 SVGIG (reference sequence). Trimming stripped 5 bases from V and 0 bases from J, with 11 bases between. Drawing the rest from reference TRBV30 and TRBJ2-7, the complete variable domain is SQTIHQWPATLVQPVGSPLSLECTVEGTSNPNLYWYRQAAGRGLQLLFYSVGIGQISSEVPQNLSASRPQDRQFILSSKKLLLSDSGFYLCAWADRSSYEQYFGPGTRLTVT.

The rearrangement joins TRBV19 to TRBJ1-6; D is perhaps TRBD1 (5 bases). CDR3 length: 15 amino acids. V was pared by 3 bases and J by 8 bases, with 14 bases between. Germline V gives CDR1 LNHDA, CDR2 SQIVND (reference sequence). The CDR3 loop reads CASSMVRGKYSPLHF. The CDR3 coding sequence is TGTGCCAGTAGTATGGTAAGGGGAAAATATTCACCCCTCCACTTT.

The chain couples TRBV15 to TRBJ1-2; D is uncertain. The CDR3 sequence is 14 residues long. Deletions cut 3 bases from V and 7 bases from J, with 15 bases between. Germline V gene lookup returns CDR1 LNHNV and CDR2 YYDKDF (reference sequence). CDR3 sequence: CATSSAFSSLGYTF. CDR3 nucleotide sequence: TGTGCCACCAGCAGTGCGTTCTCGAGCCTTGGCTACACCTTC.

This clone was seen a few times. The chain joins TRBV7-6 to TRBJ1-1; 9 nucleotides agree with TRBD1. This CDR3 spans 13 amino acids. Germline assignment: CDR1 SGHVS and CDR2 FNYEAQ. V shed 4 bases, J shed 12 bases, and the junction held 9 bases outside the gene matches. The CDR3 nucleotides read TGTGCCAGCAGCTCAACAGGACAGGGGTGGCCTTTCTTT. Protein: CASSSTGQGWPFF. Complete variable domain (other parts from reference TRBV7-6 and TRBJ1-1): GAGVSQSPRYKVTKRGQDVALRCDPISGHVSLYWYRQALGQGPEFLTYFNYEAQQDKSGLPNDRFSAERPEGSISTLTIQRTEQRDSAMYRCASSSTGQGWPFFGQGTRLTVV.

The chain combines TRBV7-9 with TRBJ2-5; maybe TRBD1 (7 bases). V dropped 5 bases and J dropped 5 bases, with 12 bases sitting between them. This CDR3 contains 13 residues. CDR1 is SEHNR, CDR2 FQNEAQ, per germline (reference sequence). CDR3: CASSETGRETQYF. The CDR3 DNA reads TGTGCCAGCAGCGAGACAGGGAGGGAGACCCAGTACTTC.

This clone was counted a single time. One junction end disagrees with the germline gene, perhaps due to a read error. V and J are TRBV30 and TRBJ2-5, with TRBD1 matching 8 bases. The germline gives CDR1 GTSNPN, CDR2 SVGIG (reference sequence). This CDR3 has 14 residues. The CDR3 spells CAWKRTGIQDTQYF. The CDR3 coding sequence is TGTGCCTGGAAGAGGACAGGGATACAAGACACCCAGTACTTC. Combining the CDR3 with reference TRBV30 and TRBJ2-5 gives the whole variable domain SQTIHQWPATLVQPVGSPLSLECTVEGTSNPNLYWYRQAAGRGLQLLFYSVGIGQISSEVPQNLSASRPQDRQFILSSKKLLLSDSGFYLCAWKRTGIQDTQYFGPGTRLLVL.

The chain joins TRBV6-5 to TRBJ1-2; a possible D gene is TRBD1 (5 bases). Trimming removed 4 bases at V and 8 bases at J, with 14 bases between. The CDR3 has 13 residues. Germline CDR1 is MNHEY and CDR2 is SVGAGI. The CDR3 region is CASSLGQGSGYTF. CDR3 sequence (DNA): TGTGCCAGCAGTTTAGGGCAGGGTAGCGGCTACACCTTC.

This clone came up a few times. This sequence joins TRBV7-9 and TRBJ2-7; D is unclear. The germline V gene encodes CDR1 SEHNR and CDR2 FQNEAQ (reference sequence). The ends were cut back, 1 base at V and 3 bases at J, with 10 bases in the middle. This CDR3 has 14 residues. Here the CDR3 reads CASSLESPSYEQYF. The CDR3 bases are TGTGCCAGCAGCTTAGAGTCCCCTAGCTACGAGCAGTACTTC.

This clone counts as medium-sized (0.01 to 0.1%). The chain joins TRBV30 to TRBJ1-5, with TRBD1 matching over 7 bases. Germline CDR1 and CDR2: GTSNPN and SVGIG (reference sequence). Germline trimming cut 0 bases from V and 6 bases from J; bases unmatched to any gene: 5. The CDR3 loop spans 14 amino acids. In DNA, the CDR3 is TGTGCCTGGAGTGTTGTGACAGGGAGTCAGCCCCAGCATTTT. Translated, it gives CAWSVVTGSQPQHF.

There are a few counts of this clone. This chain connects TRBV5-1 to TRBJ2-3, with a possible D match to TRBD2 (5 bases). The germline CDR1 and CDR2 sequences are SGHRS and YFSETQ. This CDR3 region has 13 residues. Between the trimmed V and J ends, which lost 0 bases and 6 bases, there was a span of 8 bases. CDR3 protein: CASSLVPGDTQYF. CDR3 coding DNA: TGCGCCAGCAGCTTGGTCCCGGGGGATACGCAGTATTTT. Using reference TRBV5-1 and TRBJ2-3 for the parts outside the CDR3, the full variable domain is KAGVTQTPRYLIKTRGQQVTLSCSPISGHRSVSWYQQTPGQGLQFLFEYFSETQRNKGNFPGRFSGRQFSNSRSEMNVSTLELGDSALYLCASSLVPGDTQYFGPGTRLTVL.

The chain's CDR3 is CASSHQGYGYTF. CDR3 DNA: TGCGCCAGCAGCCACCAGGGCTATGGCTACACCTTC. J is TRBJ1-2 and V is TRBV4-3, with D possibly matching TRBD1 (5 bases). Per germline, CDR1 LGHNA and CDR2 YSLEER. This CDR3 is 12 amino acids long. V was shortened by 3 bases and J by 4 bases, with 6 bases between the two germline ends.

The chain combines TRBV29-1 with TRBJ2-3; 10 bases agree with TRBD1. After removal of 4 bases from V and 4 bases from J, the junction contained 5 bases not matched to a gene. CDR1 is SQVTM and CDR2 is ANQGSEA in the germline V gene. The length of the CDR3 is 14 residues. The CDR3 region is CSVVRDRGADTQYF. CDR3 DNA: TGCAGCGTTGTCCGGGACAGGGGAGCAGATACGCAGTATTTT.

The V and J genes are TRBV10-3 and TRBJ1-2, with 9 bases identical to TRBD1. Losses at the gene ends were 2 bases for V and 3 bases for J; bases not matched to a gene: 1. The CDR3 totals 14 residues. CDR1 is ENHRY and CDR2 is SYGVKD in the germline V gene. The CDR3 sequence is CAISERTGDYGYTF. In nucleotides, the CDR3 is TGTGCCATCAGTGAGCGGACAGGGGACTATGGCTACACCTTC.

The rearrangement uses TRBV7-9 and TRBJ2-1, with 8 positions matching TRBD2. CDR1 is SEHNR and CDR2 is FQNEAQ in the germline V gene (reference sequence). This CDR3 region has 16 residues. V gave up 5 bases and J gave up 2 bases; unmatched junction bases: 8. CDR3 sequence: CASSTGGRGAYNEQFF. The CDR3 DNA reads as TGTGCCAGCAGCACCGGGGGGCGGGGGGCCTACAATGAGCAGTTCTTC.

V gene TRBV11-3 combines with J gene TRBJ2-7; TRBD2 aligns across 8 bases. Trimming took 2 bases from V and 2 from J; bases not matched to a gene: 5. The germline V gene encodes CDR1 SGHNT and CDR2 YENEEA. The CDR3 is made up of 15 amino acids. As DNA, the CDR3 is TGTGCCAGCAGCTTATTTGCGGGGGGACCCTACGAGCAGTACTTC. Encoded protein: CASSLFAGGPYEQYF.

J is TRBJ2-7 and V is TRBV30; unclear D gene. Trimming took 1 base from V and 5 from J, leaving 6 bases between them. Per the germline V gene, CDR1 is GTSNPN and CDR2 is SVGIG (reference sequence). The CDR3 is 11 amino acids. The CDR3 sequence: CAWSGLDEQYF. The CDR3 coding sequence is TGTGCCTGGAGTGGACTTGACGAGCAGTACTTC.

A few counts support this clone. The V call is TRBV30, the J call TRBJ1-6, with a tentative D call TRBD1 (5 bases). The CDR3 has 16 residues. Between the trimmed V and J ends, which lost 1 base and 3 bases, there was a span of 13 bases. The germline V gene has CDR1 GTSNPN and CDR2 SVGIG (reference sequence). CDR3 nucleotide sequence: TGTGCCTGGAGTGGGCACTTAGGGGACTATAATTCACCCCTCCACTTT. It specifies CAWSGHLGDYNSPLHF.

This sequence joins TRBV29-1 and TRBJ1-3; D is uncertain. The germline CDR1 and CDR2 sequences are SQVTM and ANQGSEA. V was clipped by 4 bases and J by 4 bases, with 14 bases between them. The CDR3 contains 14 residues. CDR3 DNA sequence: TGCAGCGTTGTTGTGGGGAGTTGGGGAAACACCATATATTTT. Translating it yields CSVVVGSWGNTIYF.

With regard to this clone: A junction end diverges from the germline sequence, so it may reflect a read error. V usage is TRBV7-2 and J usage is TRBJ1-5; D gene uncertain. The CDR3 runs to 13 residues. Germline CDR1 is SGHTA and CDR2 is FQGNSA. CDR3 sequence: CVSTAGPGGTQHF. In DNA form, the CDR3 reads TGTGTCAGCACCGCAGGACCGGGCGGGACCCAGCATTTT.

The chain joins TRBV9 to TRBJ2-1, with unresolved D. This CDR3 comprises 14 residues. Trimming cost V 0 bases and J 3 bases, with 7 bases left between them. Germline CDR1 and CDR2: SGDLS and YYNGEE. The CDR3 loop is CASSVAVNYNEQFF. CDR3 DNA: TGTGCCAGCAGCGTAGCGGTTAACTACAATGAGCAGTTCTTC.